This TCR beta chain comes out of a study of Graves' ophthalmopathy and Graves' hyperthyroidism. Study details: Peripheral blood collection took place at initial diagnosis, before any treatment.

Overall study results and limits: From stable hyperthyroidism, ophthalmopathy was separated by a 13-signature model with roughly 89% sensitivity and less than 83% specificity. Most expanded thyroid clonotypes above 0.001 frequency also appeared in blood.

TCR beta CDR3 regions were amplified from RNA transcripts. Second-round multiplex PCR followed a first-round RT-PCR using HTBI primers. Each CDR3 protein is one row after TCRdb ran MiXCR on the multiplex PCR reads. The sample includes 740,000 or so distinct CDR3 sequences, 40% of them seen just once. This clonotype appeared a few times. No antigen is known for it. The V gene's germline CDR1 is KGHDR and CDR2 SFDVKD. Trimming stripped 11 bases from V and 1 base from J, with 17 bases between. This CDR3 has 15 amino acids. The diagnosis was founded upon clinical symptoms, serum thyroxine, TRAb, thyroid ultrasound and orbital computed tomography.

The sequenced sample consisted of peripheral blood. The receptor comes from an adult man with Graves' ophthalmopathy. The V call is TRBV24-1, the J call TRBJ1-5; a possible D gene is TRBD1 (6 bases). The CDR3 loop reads CASRSQGLSNQPQHF. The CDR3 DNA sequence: TGTGCCAGCAGATCACAGGGATTGAGCAATCAGCCCCAGCATTTT.